This is a list of T cell receptor beta chains from one sample in a study of shared clonotypes between healthy human individuals. Sequenced by immunoSEQ multiplex PCR; TCRdb stores in-frame clones only, minus some. The top ten clones hold about 1.8% of a sample with about 710,000 clones, roughly 73% of them seen once. Sequencing used memory CD4+ T cells sorted from blood. These receptor sequences come from a woman in her thirties in good health. The conserved cysteine and the conserved F or W are not part of the CDR3 here. Each record gives: CDR3 protein, J gene, V gene, clone size. A clone size is listed for some rows: how often the clone was seen (once, few, many), or a class if it is expanded.

CDR3 protein: ASSTTGGVEQY
J gene: TRBJ2-7
V gene: TRBV7-9
clone size: -

CDR3 protein: ASSRGGSYEQY
J gene: TRBJ2-7
V gene: TRBV10-1
clone size: once

CDR3 protein: ASSLGGTSPHNEQF
J gene: TRBJ2-1
V gene: TRBV5-4
clone size: -

CDR3 protein: ASKSGASNQPQH
J gene: TRBJ1-5
V gene: TRBV6-1
clone size: -

CDR3 protein: ASSAQGLGYT
J gene: TRBJ1-2
V gene: TRBV28
clone size: -

CDR3 protein: ASSSGTGNTEAF
J gene: TRBJ1-1
V gene: TRBV6-6
clone size: -

CDR3 protein: ASSLSTGQGGVLLF
J gene: TRBJ2-2
V gene: TRBV28
clone size: -

CDR3 protein: ASSLADSNEQF
J gene: TRBJ2-1
V gene: TRBV7-9
clone size: -

CDR3 protein: ASGGELEQY
J gene: TRBJ2-7
V gene: TRBV19
clone size: -

CDR3 protein: ASRGLGQKNTEAF
J gene: TRBJ1-1
V gene: TRBV7-9
clone size: -

CDR3 protein: ASSLVLLGQGFNEQF
J gene: TRBJ2-1
V gene: TRBV5-4
clone size: -

CDR3 protein: ASILRDKSYEQY
J gene: TRBJ2-7
V gene: TRBV27
clone size: -

CDR3 protein: ASRAWTGNNYEQY
J gene: -
V gene: TRBV6-5
clone size: once

CDR3 protein: ASSISGVNEQF
J gene: TRBJ2-1
V gene: TRBV19
clone size: once

CDR3 protein: ASSLSSGIQETQY
J gene: TRBJ2-5
V gene: TRBV5-1
clone size: -

CDR3 protein: ASSMQENQPQH
J gene: TRBJ1-5
V gene: TRBV19
clone size: -

CDR3 protein: ASSLQRDQPQH
J gene: TRBJ1-5
V gene: TRBV11-1
clone size: few

CDR3 protein: ASSEWGGREYEQY
J gene: TRBJ2-7
V gene: TRBV6-1
clone size: -

CDR3 protein: ASQTGTLNTEAF
J gene: TRBJ1-1
V gene: TRBV19
clone size: -

CDR3 protein: ASSSGLNYGYT
J gene: TRBJ1-2
V gene: TRBV6-5
clone size: few

CDR3 protein: ASRRQGGSETQY
J gene: TRBJ2-5
V gene: TRBV11-2
clone size: -

CDR3 protein: ASSEPVGGGNTEAF
J gene: TRBJ1-1
V gene: TRBV28
clone size: -

CDR3 protein: ASSDGTGGEKLF
J gene: TRBJ1-4
V gene: TRBV6-4
clone size: -

CDR3 protein: ASSSGVWGLAEYEQY
J gene: TRBJ2-7
V gene: TRBV27
clone size: -

CDR3 protein: ASFAEEGYT
J gene: TRBJ1-2
V gene: TRBV6-6
clone size: -

CDR3 protein: SAMALGTQY
J gene: TRBJ2-5
V gene: TRBV20-1
clone size: -

CDR3 protein: ASSVSLADNEQF
J gene: TRBJ2-1
V gene: TRBV9
clone size: -

CDR3 protein: ASSIQGIIYNEQF
J gene: TRBJ2-1
V gene: TRBV19
clone size: -

CDR3 protein: ASSLGQLYNEQF
J gene: TRBJ2-1
V gene: TRBV5-1
clone size: -

CDR3 protein: ASSFAPDYYNEQF
J gene: TRBJ2-1
V gene: TRBV28
clone size: -

CDR3 protein: ASSQGKSTDTQY
J gene: TRBJ2-3
V gene: TRBV11-1
clone size: -

CDR3 protein: TSSPPRRGARDYGYT
J gene: TRBJ1-2
V gene: TRBV1
clone size: -

CDR3 protein: ASSYGGDRYQPQH
J gene: TRBJ1-5
V gene: TRBV6-6
clone size: -

CDR3 protein: ASRATSYNEQF
J gene: TRBJ2-1
V gene: TRBV28
clone size: -

CDR3 protein: ASSAPGGPESEQF
J gene: TRBJ2-1
V gene: TRBV28
clone size: -

CDR3 protein: ASAGGSNEKLF
J gene: TRBJ1-4
V gene: TRBV28
clone size: once

CDR3 protein: ASSIVFKGLASQETQY
J gene: TRBJ2-5
V gene: TRBV19
clone size: once

CDR3 protein: SVSHRTAYEQY
J gene: TRBJ2-7
V gene: TRBV29-1
clone size: -

CDR3 protein: SAQRDGEQF
J gene: TRBJ2-1
V gene: TRBV20-1
clone size: -

CDR3 protein: ASSFGQGAGGTQY
J gene: TRBJ2-5
V gene: TRBV4-2
clone size: -

CDR3 protein: ALRTGGGEQY
J gene: TRBJ2-7
V gene: TRBV28
clone size: -

CDR3 protein: ASSHALAGVADTQY
J gene: TRBJ2-3
V gene: TRBV28
clone size: -

CDR3 protein: SVITQGAFTEAF
J gene: TRBJ1-1
V gene: TRBV29-1
clone size: -

CDR3 protein: ASSPKAIVADPIWGESNQPQH
J gene: TRBJ1-5
V gene: TRBV18
clone size: once

CDR3 protein: ASSYSAVQETQY
J gene: TRBJ2-5
V gene: TRBV6-6
clone size: -

CDR3 protein: ASSPGTSGVTQY
J gene: TRBJ2-5
V gene: TRBV5-1
clone size: -

CDR3 protein: ASSEGDGVAGADEQF
J gene: TRBJ2-1
V gene: TRBV2
clone size: -

CDR3 protein: AISERTSGSDEQF
J gene: TRBJ2-1
V gene: TRBV10-3
clone size: -

CDR3 protein: ASSLRQGNQPQH
J gene: TRBJ1-5
V gene: TRBV7-6
clone size: once